This T cell receptor (beta chain) was retrieved from a study of blood T cell repertoires in COVID-19. About the research overall: Some COVID-19 samples were acute and others convalescent; all came from the United States, Italy and Spain. Nucleic acid was either cDNA or gDNA, and it came from T cells, B-cell-depleted T cells, or PBMCs.

Germline trimming cut 2 bases from V and 2 bases from J; bases unmatched to any gene: 6. CDR1 and CDR2 (germline): SGHVS, FNYEAQ. This CDR3 is 16 amino acids long. How the authors handled the data: For nucleated cells, counts were estimated from reference gene primer amplification. Libraries were prepared by immunoSEQ multiplex PCR; TCRdb keeps only in-frame clonotypes and omits some of them. V and J calls and clone size are given by that table; D and trimming were obtained from the DNA. Of approximately 50,000 clones in the sample, around 80% were seen once. The source is a man between 65 and 80 years old with acute or convalescent COVID-19. The chain joins TRBV7-6 to TRBJ2-1, with TRBD2 identical over 7 bases. Material for sequencing was peripheral blood. DNA of the CDR3: TGTGCCAGCAGCTTACGGCGGGAGCCACCCTACAATGAGCAGTTCTTC. This encodes CASSLRREPPYNEQFF.